This T cell receptor beta chain was captured in a study of cytomegalovirus exposure and HLA in healthy donors. The PCR ran on 60 Vbeta and 13 Jbeta primers. Profiled with immunoSEQ multiplex PCR; TCRdb holds only in-frame clones, not every one. This table holds 160,000 or so clones, over 80% found once. The germline CDR1 and CDR2 sequences are SGHTA and FQGTGA. Trimming shortened V by 2 bases and J by 4 bases, and 5 bases separated the two germline ends. The length of the CDR3 is 13 residues. About this clone: Antigen: not known.

Study results and limitations: TCR beta V segments were, for the most part, productive about 87% or about 30% of the time in an earlier analysis. In vitro experiments confirmed that three CMV-associated chains were specific for CMV antigens.

The specimen sequenced was PBMCs. V usage is TRBV7-3 and J usage is TRBJ2-2; D not certain. This clonotype was obtained from a woman between 18 and 29 years old in good health and CMV-seronegative. CDR3 sequence reads: CASSLSSTGELFF. The CDR3 DNA reads TGTGCCAGCAGCTTATCGAGCACCGGGGAGCTGTTTTTT.